This TCR beta chain was sequenced during a study of response to subunit inactivated influenza vaccine. General study points: Only a handful of new T cells, the authors suggested, are recruited with each seasonal influenza vaccination.

This clonotype has at least ten counts. The antigen is not known. TCRdb reanalysed the RT-PCR reads using MiXCR and keeps one entry per CDR3 protein. Here the sample spans hundreds of thousands of distinct CDR3 sequences, about 15% being singletons. The CDR3 is 15 amino acids. The germline gives CDR1 SGDLS, CDR2 YYNGEE. The V segment lost 0 bases and the J segment 2 bases; nucleotides outside the gene matches: 3. This sample comprised PBMCs from blood, obtained 12 days after vaccination. The chain is built from TRBV9 and TRBJ2-7; 9 bases agree with TRBD2. The receptor's source is a man aged 50 to 60 who received an inactivated influenza vaccine. CDR3 coding DNA: TGTGCCAGCAGCGTAGAGGCTAGCGGGACCTACGAGCAGTACTTC. Amino acids: CASSVEASGTYEQYF.